The sequence of this T cell receptor beta chain was determined in a study of blood T cell repertoires in COVID-19. Here immunoSEQ multiplex PCR was the method, and the copy in TCRdb shows in-frame clones only, minus some. The sample yields around 180,000 clones, 60% to 80% seen once. CDR3 length: 15 residues. Trimming pared 4 bases from V and 3 bases from J, leaving 16 bases between. Per germline, CDR1 SGHTS and CDR2 YDEGEE. The TCR was taken from a man aged 55-75 years with active or convalescent COVID-19. Sequenced: peripheral blood. The genes are TRBV5-8 and TRBJ1-2; no clear D gene. The CDR3 spells CASSPWAGGYYGYTF. The CDR3 DNA follows: TGTGCCAGCAGCCCCTGGGCGGGCGGTTACTATGGCTACACCTTC.